Below, 18 T cell receptor beta chains from the same sample are listed, as sequenced in a study of blood T cell repertoires in COVID-19. The method was immunoSEQ multiplex PCR; TCRdb's version includes in-frame clones alone and lacks a portion of them. The table includes around 300,000 clones, around 85% detected once. Material for sequencing was PBMCs or T cells enriched from blood (not recorded which). All receptors come from a woman between 35 and 50 years old who had recovered from COVID-19.

V and J are TRBV6-5 and TRBJ2-2; TRBD2 agrees at 10 bases. This CDR3 spans 15 amino acids. CDR1 is MNHEY and CDR2 is SVGAGI in the germline V gene. Trimming at V came to 6 bases and at J to 5 bases, leaving 6 bases not matched to a gene. The CDR3 sequence: CASRASGSGTGELFF. DNA of the CDR3: TGTGCCAGCAGGGCTAGCGGGAGTGGGACCGGGGAGCTGTTTTTT.

This rearrangement joins TRBV9 to TRBJ1-1, with D possibly matching TRBD1 (5 bases). Trimming left V 0 bases short and J 2 bases short, with 8 bases between. This CDR3 is 14 amino acids long. CDR1 and CDR2 (germline): SGDLS, YYNGEE. CDR3 sequence: CASSVAGSNTEAFF. The DNA of the CDR3 is TGTGCCAGCAGCGTAGCAGGGTCTAACACTGAAGCTTTCTTT.

This rearrangement joins TRBV3-1 (or the pseudogene TRBV3-2) to TRBJ2-7; perhaps TRBD1 as D (5 bases). CDR3 length equals 13 residues. Germline V gene lookup returns CDR1 LGHDT and CDR2 YNNKEL (reference sequence). Trimming shortened V by 5 bases and J by 0 bases, and 8 bases separated the two germline ends. CDR3 loop: CASSRGSSYEQYF. CDR3 bases: TGTGCCAGCAGCAGGGGCTCCTCCTACGAGCAGTACTTC.

This rearrangement joins TRBV7-9 to TRBJ2-5; perhaps TRBD2 as D (5 bases). Trimming shortened V by 5 bases and J by 4 bases, and 11 bases separated the two germline ends. The CDR3 length is 13 residues. From germline, CDR1 is SEHNR and CDR2 FQNEAQ (reference sequence). The CDR3 loop is CASSVPSTETQYF. Written as DNA, the CDR3 is TGTGCCAGCAGCGTCCCTAGCACAGAGACCCAGTACTTC.

The chain recombines TRBV7-2 with TRBJ2-7; 13 bases agree with TRBD2. This CDR3 spans 16 amino acids. The germline V gene encodes CDR1 SGHTA and CDR2 FQGNSA. V shed 1 base, J shed 4 bases, and the junction held 4 bases outside the gene matches. CDR3 coding DNA: TGTGCCAGCAGCTTAGGGACTAGCGGGAGTGTGTACGAGCAGTACTTC. Its protein is CASSLGTSGSVYEQYF.

The chain carries TRBV5-1 and TRBJ2-7; TRBD1 agrees at 7 bases. The CDR3 loop spans 15 amino acids. Trimming took 5 bases from V and 7 from J; bases not matched to a gene: 15. From germline, CDR1 is SGHRS and CDR2 YFSETQ. The CDR3 loop is CASRSPGQPTWEQYF. The CDR3 region has the DNA TGCGCCAGCAGGTCGCCGGGACAGCCGACTTGGGAGCAGTACTTC.

The J gene is TRBJ1-4, the V gene TRBV7-2, with D possibly being TRBD1 (6 bases). Germline CDR1 SGHTA, CDR2 FQGNSA. The CDR3 spans 17 residues. V was clipped by 5 bases and J by 2 bases, with 18 bases between them. CDR3 sequence reads: CASSPQTGRRTNEKLFF. CDR3 nucleotide sequence: TGTGCCAGCAGCCCCCAGACAGGAAGGCGGACTAATGAAAAACTGTTTTTT.

V and J are TRBV5-1 and TRBJ2-7, with TRBD2 identical over 8 bases. Trimming took 4 bases from V and 0 from J; bases not matched to a gene: 3. From germline, CDR1 is SGHRS and CDR2 YFSETQ. The CDR3 length is 14 residues. CDR3: CASSPSGSSYEQYF. The CDR3 DNA reads TGCGCCAGCAGCCCGAGCGGGAGCTCCTACGAGCAGTACTTC.

The chain employs TRBV2 and TRBJ2-3; D is uncertain. From germline, CDR1 is SNHLY and CDR2 FYNNEI. V was trimmed by 4 bases and J by 2 bases, leaving 10 bases between them. This CDR3 spans 14 amino acids. CDR3 sequence: CASSANYPTDTQYF. CDR3 in DNA: TGTGCCAGCAGTGCTAACTACCCCACAGATACGCAGTATTTT.

This clone was seen only once. The CDR3, as DNA: TGTGCCAGCAGTTCATGGACTAGCGGTAACTCCTACAATGAGCAGTTCTTC. Its protein is CASSSWTSGNSYNEQFF. This sequence joins TRBV28 and TRBJ2-1; the match to TRBD2 covers 10 bases. CDR3 length: 17 residues. The V gene end was trimmed by 4 bases and the J gene end by 0 bases; junction bases not matched to a gene: 6. Germline V CDR1 and CDR2: MDHEN, SYDVKM.

This sequence joins TRBV18 and TRBJ2-5, with D perhaps matching TRBD2 (5 bases). Between the trimmed V and J ends, which lost 3 bases and 7 bases, there was a span of 15 bases. Germline V gene sequence: CDR1 KGHSH, CDR2 LQKENI. The CDR3 has 14 residues. For the CDR3, the DNA is TGTGCCAGCTCACCTGGAGGTCTCGGTGTGACCCAGTACTTC. Translation gives CASSPGGLGVTQYF.

The V and J genes are TRBV7-2 and TRBJ2-1; 8 nucleotides line up with TRBD2. The V gene end was trimmed by 4 bases and the J gene end by 9 bases; junction bases not matched to a gene: 8. From germline, CDR1 is SGHTA and CDR2 FQGNSA. The CDR3 spans 14 residues. The DNA for the CDR3 is TGTGCCAGCAGCTCAACCGGGACTAGTATTGAGCAGTTCTTC. This gives the protein CASSSTGTSIEQFF.

V gene TRBV19 combines with J gene TRBJ1-1; D gene ambiguous. CDR3 length equals 12 residues. The V end was cut by 5 bases, the J end by 3 bases, with 7 bases between. Germline CDR1 and CDR2: LNHDA and SQIVND (reference sequence). Here the CDR3 DNA reads TGTGCCAGTAGTTTGGGCTACACTGAAGCTTTCTTT. It yields the protein CASSLGYTEAFF.

The rearrangement links TRBV27 to TRBJ1-1, with a possible D match to TRBD1 (5 bases). V lost 0 bases and J 4 bases, leaving 12 bases between the germline ends. CDR1 is MNHEY and CDR2 is SMNVEV in the germline V gene (reference sequence). CDR3 length: 15 residues. The DNA for the CDR3 is TGTGCCAGCAGTTTATCTACGCAGGGAACCACTGAAGCTTTCTTT. This codes for CASSLSTQGTTEAFF.

The chain employs TRBV30 and TRBJ1-5; a weak D match, TRBD1 (6 bases). This CDR3 is 13 amino acids long. With 4 bases removed from V and 4 bases from J, the gap between germline ends came to 11 bases. Germline assignment: CDR1 GTSNPN and CDR2 SVGIG (reference sequence). The chain's CDR3 is CAWTAQGNQPQHF. The CDR3 DNA reads TGTGCCTGGACCGCGCAGGGGAATCAGCCCCAGCATTTT.

This rearrangement joins TRBV4-1 to TRBJ2-1; D perhaps matches TRBD2 (6 bases). The CDR3 extends over 14 amino acids. Trimming left V 5 bases short and J 3 bases short, with 11 bases between. From germline, CDR1 is MGHRA and CDR2 YSYEKL. DNA for the CDR3: TGCGCCAGCAGCGTCGCGGGATTCTACAATGAGCAGTTCTTC. It yields the protein CASSVAGFYNEQFF.

This rearrangement joins TRBV7-9 to TRBJ1-3; TRBD1 agrees at 8 bases. The CDR3 spans 15 residues. Germline CDR1 is SEHNR and CDR2 is FQNEAQ (reference sequence). J gave up 0 bases and V 8 bases, and 6 bases lay outside the gene matches. The CDR3 here is CASGRDRSSGNTIYF. The CDR3 nucleotides are TGTGCCAGCGGCCGGGACAGGAGCTCTGGAAACACCATATATTTT.

Here the CDR3 reads CASSQVPGTGLGYTF. The CDR3 coding sequence is TGCGCCAGCAGCCAAGTCCCTGGGACAGGGCTAGGCTACACCTTC. V is TRBV4-1 and J is TRBJ1-2, with 9 bases that match TRBD1. The CDR3 consists of 15 residues. The V gene end was trimmed by 1 base and the J gene end by 8 bases; junction bases not matched to a gene: 8. Germline lookup yields CDR1 MGHRA and CDR2 YSYEKL.